A single TCR beta chain is shown here with its context. Its antigen is currently unknown. The team made cDNA by running eight separate reactions for each sample. Reanalyzing the 5' RACE reads, TCRdb keeps one entry per CDR3 protein, without DNA. The sample has fewer than 350,000 distinct CDR3 sequences. These data originate in a study of monozygotic twins with inflammatory bowel disease. Regarding the study as a whole: Relative clonotype sharing with others was diminished in IBD patients versus healthy twins, particularly with disease activity. Differing immunosuppressive treatments may have added variability to patient repertoires.

The CDR3 length is 15 residues. Germline CDR1 is MNHEY and CDR2 is SVGEGT. This chain uses TRBV6-2 or TRBV6-3 with TRBJ2-2; lacking DNA, the TRBD1 call made by TCRdb goes unchecked. The sample was blood. The TCR sequence derives from a human donor with ulcerative colitis or Crohn's disease, or a healthy co-twin of an affected twin (not recorded which). Here the CDR3 reads CASSPTGAHTGELFF.